Listed below are T cell receptor beta chains from one sample, sequenced in a study of blood T cell repertoires in COVID-19. Produced via immunoSEQ multiplex PCR; TCRdb's table is partial and in-frame only. The sample carries around 130,000 clones, around 84% recorded once. The sequencing sample was made of peripheral blood. The source of these receptors is a man aged 25 to 45 with COVID-19, enrolled during active disease. Both conserved end residues are part of each CDR3. The D gene is left open where the match is weak. The size of a clone is reported for some rows only, either as once, few or many, or as a class for expanded clones.

D: TRBD1; V: TRBV9; J: TRBJ1-3; size: -; DNA: TGTGCCAGCAGCGCGGGGACAGCTTACGGAAACACCATATATTTT; CDR3: CASSAGTAYGNTIYF
D: TRBD2; V: TRBV29-1; J: TRBJ2-1; size: -; DNA: TGCAGCGTTGAAGCCATGACGGGACTAGCGGGAGGGCCCTACAATGAGCAGTTCTTC; CDR3: CSVEAMTGLAGGPYNEQFF
D: TRBD2; V: TRBV7-3; J: TRBJ2-3; size: -; DNA: TGTGCCAGCAGCTTAAGGCCCGGGACTAGCGGCAGGTTAAGTATGTCCACAGATACGCAGTATTTT; CDR3: CASSLRPGTSGRLSMSTDTQYF
D: TRBD2; V: TRBV10-3; J: TRBJ2-3; size: many; DNA: TGTGCCATCAGCGGGACTAGCGGAACAGATACGCAGTATTTT; CDR3: CAISGTSGTDTQYF
D: TRBD1; V: TRBV19; J: TRBJ1-1; size: -; DNA: TGTGCCACTTCCTCGGACAGGCTAAACACTGAAACTTTCTTT; CDR3: CATSSDRLNTETFF
D: TRBD2; V: TRBV30; J: TRBJ2-3; size: -; DNA: TGTGCCTGCAAGCGGGAGCGTAGGGGAGATACGCAGTATTTT; CDR3: CACKRERRGDTQYF
D: TRBD2; V: TRBV4-1; J: TRBJ2-3; size: -; DNA: TGCGCCAGCAGCCCCCTGACTAGCGGTCCAGATACGCAGTATTTT; CDR3: CASSPLTSGPDTQYF
D: -; V: TRBV7-2; J: TRBJ1-4; size: -; DNA: TGTGCCAGCAGCTTGGTGGGAGGGGTGAATGAAAAACTGTTTTTT; CDR3: CASSLVGGVNEKLFF
D: TRBD1; V: TRBV5-1; J: TRBJ1-1; size: -; DNA: TGCGCCAGCAGGCAAGACAGGGACACTGAAGCTTTCTTT; CDR3: CASRQDRDTEAFF
D: TRBD1; V: TRBV5-1; J: TRBJ2-1; size: -; DNA: TGCGCCAGCGCAGTGGGACAGGGGGCGAATGAGCAGTTCTTC; CDR3: CASAVGQGANEQFF
D: -; V: TRBV25-1; J: TRBJ1-5; size: -; DNA: TGTGCCAACCCCCGGGTTAGCAATCAGCCCCAGCATTTT; CDR3: CANPRVSNQPQHF
D: -; V: TRBV30; J: TRBJ2-7; size: -; DNA: TGTGCCTGGAAGCCGGGGTCCGGGGAGCAGTACTTC; CDR3: CAWKPGSGEQYF
D: TRBD2; V: TRBV3-1/TRBV3-2; J: TRBJ2-7; size: -; DNA: TGTGCCAGCAGCCGCGGGACTAGCGATTACGAGCAGTACTTC; CDR3: CASSRGTSDYEQYF
D: -; V: TRBV18; J: TRBJ2-1; size: -; DNA: TGTGCCAGCTCGCTACTAGGACCTATTTACAATGAGCAGTTCTTC; CDR3: CASSLLGPIYNEQFF
D: -; V: TRBV6-1; J: TRBJ1-2; size: few; DNA: TGTGCCAGCAGTGACGGAAGGGGAGGTGGCTATGGCTACACCTTC; CDR3: CASSDGRGGGYGYTF
D: -; V: TRBV6-5; J: TRBJ2-1; size: -; DNA: TGTGCCAGCAGGCCTCCGAGGACCTACAATGAGCAGTTCTTC; CDR3: CASRPPRTYNEQFF
D: TRBD1; V: TRBV28; J: TRBJ1-2; size: -; DNA: TGTGCCAGCAGGCAGACAGGGAGTACCTATGGCTACACCTTC; CDR3: CASRQTGSTYGYTF
D: TRBD1; V: TRBV7-2; J: TRBJ1-3; size: -; DNA: TGTGCCAGCAGCCCAGGGGAACAGGGGGTCGACTCTGGAAACACCATATATTTT; CDR3: CASSPGEQGVDSGNTIYF
D: TRBD1; V: TRBV28; J: TRBJ1-5; size: -; DNA: TGTGCCAGCAGTCCTGAAACAGGGGCAAATCAGCCCCAGCATTTT; CDR3: CASSPETGANQPQHF
D: -; V: TRBV12-3/TRBV12-4; J: TRBJ1-1; size: few; DNA: TGTGCCAGCAGTCTAGGGTACGGCACTGAAGCTTTCTTT; CDR3: CASSLGYGTEAFF
D: TRBD1; V: TRBV2; J: TRBJ2-7; size: -; DNA: TGTGCCAGCAGTGAATCGACAGGGAAAATCTACGAGCAGTACTTC; CDR3: CASSESTGKIYEQYF
D: TRBD1; V: TRBV19; J: TRBJ1-5; size: -; DNA: TGTGCCAGTAGGACGACAGGGGATAGCAATCAGCCCCAGCATTTT; CDR3: CASRTTGDSNQPQHF
D: TRBD1; V: TRBV6-5; J: TRBJ2-3; size: -; DNA: TGTGCCAGCAGTAACCGGGACAGGGGGGGAGATACGCAGTATTTT; CDR3: CASSNRDRGGDTQYF
D: TRBD1; V: TRBV4-1; J: TRBJ1-5; size: -; DNA: TGCGCCAGCAGCCAGTTACAGGGGGGTAGCAATCAGCCCCAGCATTTT; CDR3: CASSQLQGGSNQPQHF
D: TRBD2; V: TRBV10-3; J: TRBJ2-1; size: -; DNA: TGTGCCATCAGTTCAAGGACTAGCGGGAGATTTGGTGAGCAGTTCTTC; CDR3: CAISSRTSGRFGEQFF
D: -; V: TRBV5-1; J: TRBJ1-1; size: -; DNA: TGCGCCAGCAGCTTGGATCTTGGGAGTGAAGCTTTCTTT; CDR3: CASSLDLGSEAFF
D: -; V: TRBV6-5; J: TRBJ1-4; size: -; DNA: TGTGCCAGCACCCCCGGGGATCGTCGCGAAAAACTGTTTTTT; CDR3: CASTPGDRREKLFF
D: TRBD2; V: TRBV6-6; J: TRBJ2-7; size: few; DNA: TGTGCCAGTTCCGGGCGGACTAGCGGAAACTACGAGCAGTACTTC; CDR3: CASSGRTSGNYEQYF
D: TRBD2; V: TRBV10-3; J: TRBJ2-3; size: once; DNA: TGTGCCGTTAGCGGGAGGGGCACAGATACGCAGTATTTT; CDR3: CAVSGRGTDTQYF
D: TRBD1; V: TRBV11-2; J: TRBJ1-5; size: -; DNA: TGTGCCAGCAGCTTCCCCCACCGGGACAGGGGTCGCTTAGATCAGCCCCAGCATTTT; CDR3: CASSFPHRDRGRLDQPQHF
D: TRBD1; V: TRBV9; J: TRBJ1-3; size: -; DNA: TGTGCCAGCAGCGCGAGCGGACAGGGGGTCTTGAGCTCTGGAAACACCATATATTTT; CDR3: CASSASGQGVLSSGNTIYF
D: TRBD1; V: TRBV12-3/TRBV12-4; J: TRBJ1-2; size: -; DNA: TGTGCCAGCAGCTCGAACAGGGGGCGAGGCTACACCTTC; CDR3: CASSSNRGRGYTF
D: -; V: TRBV9; J: TRBJ2-2; size: -; DNA: TGTGCCAGCAGCGTAGCTTGGGCAGGGCCCGGGGAGCTGTTTTTT; CDR3: CASSVAWAGPGELFF
D: -; V: TRBV6-5; J: TRBJ2-3; size: -; DNA: TGTGCCAGCAGTCCGCTCGAGGATCTAGGTACGCAGTATTTT; CDR3: CASSPLEDLGTQYF
D: -; V: TRBV24-1; J: TRBJ2-3; size: -; DNA: TGTGCCACCAGTGCCATCGACAGAAGCACAGATACGCAGTATTTT; CDR3: CATSAIDRSTDTQYF
D: -; V: TRBV5-6; J: TRBJ1-1; size: -; DNA: TGTGCCAGCAGCCTTAGAGGGGGCACTGAAGCTTTCTTT; CDR3: CASSLRGGTEAFF
D: TRBD1; V: TRBV19; J: TRBJ2-5; size: -; DNA: TGTGCCAGTAGCGAGACAGGGCTCGAGACCCAGTACTTC; CDR3: CASSETGLETQYF
D: -; V: TRBV7-9; J: TRBJ2-7; size: once; DNA: TGTGCCAGCAGCCTCGAGGACGAGCAGTACTTC; CDR3: CASSLEDEQYF
D: TRBD2; V: TRBV2; J: TRBJ2-2; size: -; DNA: TGTGCCAGCAGAGTTAGTAGCGGGAGTCCCGGGGAGCTGTTTTTT; CDR3: CASRVSSGSPGELFF
D: TRBD1; V: TRBV7-9; J: TRBJ1-5; size: few; DNA: TGTGCCAGCAGCCCGGACAGGGACCAGCCCCAGCATTTT; CDR3: CASSPDRDQPQHF
D: TRBD1; V: TRBV4-1; J: TRBJ2-5; size: -; DNA: TGCGCCAGCAGCCTAGATCGGACAGGGGGCTGGGAGACCCAGTACTTC; CDR3: CASSLDRTGGWETQYF
D: TRBD1; V: TRBV24-1; J: TRBJ1-4; size: -; DNA: TGTGCCACCAGTGACCCCGGGACAGGGGTAGATGAAAAACTGTTTTTT; CDR3: CATSDPGTGVDEKLFF
D: TRBD2; V: TRBV27; J: TRBJ2-2; size: -; DNA: TGTGCCAGCAAGGGACTAGCGGGAGTCCGGAACACCGGGGAGCTGTTTTTT; CDR3: CASKGLAGVRNTGELFF
D: TRBD1; V: TRBV19; J: TRBJ1-1; size: -; DNA: TGTGCCAGTACCTCGGACAGGGCGAACACTGAAGCTTTCTTT; CDR3: CASTSDRANTEAFF
D: -; V: TRBV2; J: TRBJ2-3; size: -; DNA: TGTGCCAGCAGGCCGAGGCTAGCCACAGATACGCAGTATTTT; CDR3: CASRPRLATDTQYF
D: TRBD1; V: TRBV7-3; J: TRBJ2-6; size: -; DNA: TGTGCCAGCAGCTTAGACAGGGCTGCCTCTGGGGCCAACGTCCTGACTTTC; CDR3: CASSLDRAASGANVLTF
D: TRBD2; V: TRBV2; J: TRBJ2-7; size: -; DNA: TGTGCCAGCAGTTCGCCCTCGGGGGGGGACGAGCAGTACTTC; CDR3: CASSSPSGGDEQYF
D: -; V: TRBV18; J: TRBJ1-2; size: -; DNA: TGTGCCAGCTCACCAAGCAGGGCCCCCACAGCTAACTATGGCTACACCTTC; CDR3: CASSPSRAPTANYGYTF
D: TRBD1; V: TRBV29-1; J: TRBJ1-1; size: -; DNA: TGCAGCGTTAGACAGGGGGGGACTGAAGCTTTCTTT; CDR3: CSVRQGGTEAFF
D: -; V: TRBV7-2; J: TRBJ1-6; size: -; DNA: TGTGCCAGCAGCTTTGAGGTGGAAAATTCACCCCTCCACTTT; CDR3: CASSFEVENSPLHF
D: TRBD1; V: TRBV30; J: TRBJ1-6; size: -; DNA: TGTGCCTGGAGTATACAGGGGGGTAATTCACCCCTCCACTTT; CDR3: CAWSIQGGNSPLHF